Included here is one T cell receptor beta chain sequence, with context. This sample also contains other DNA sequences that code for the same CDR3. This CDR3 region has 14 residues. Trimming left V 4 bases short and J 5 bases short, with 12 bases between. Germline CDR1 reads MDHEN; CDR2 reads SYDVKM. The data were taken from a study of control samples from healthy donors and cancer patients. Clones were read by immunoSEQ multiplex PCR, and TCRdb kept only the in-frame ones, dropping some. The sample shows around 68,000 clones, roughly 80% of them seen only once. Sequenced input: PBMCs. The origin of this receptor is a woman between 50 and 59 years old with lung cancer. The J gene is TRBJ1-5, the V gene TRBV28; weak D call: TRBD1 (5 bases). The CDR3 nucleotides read TGTGCCAGCAGTTCGAGTCAGGGTCATCAGCCCCAGCATTTT. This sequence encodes CASSSSQGHQPQHF.